This T cell receptor beta chain was recorded in a study of blood T cell repertoires in COVID-19. Study as a whole: Samples taken during acute and convalescent COVID-19 were collected in the United States, Italy and Spain. Nucleic acid was either cDNA or gDNA, and it came from T cells, B-cell-depleted T cells, or PBMCs.

Sequenced by immunoSEQ multiplex PCR; TCRdb stores in-frame clones only, minus some. The sample carries fewer than 300,000 clones, 85% to 90% recorded once. Germline V lookup: CDR1 SGHRS, CDR2 YFSETQ. V lost 6 bases and J lost 8; bases outside the gene matches: 10. This CDR3 region has 14 residues. Seattle's cohort entered during active infection and was followed longitudinally. This clonotype was obtained from a woman in her fifties or sixties with COVID-19, enrolled during active disease. Material: peripheral blood. The J gene is TRBJ2-1, the V gene TRBV5-1; TRBD2 matches 8 bases. This CDR3 is CASNTGLGFDEQFF. CDR3 sequence (DNA): TGCGCCAGCAATACGGGACTAGGGTTTGATGAGCAGTTCTTC.